The following is a T cell receptor beta chain sequence with its context. The data are from a study of monozygotic twins with inflammatory bowel disease. TCRdb reworked the 5' RACE reads into one entry per CDR3 protein, no DNA. The data show some 150,000 distinct CDR3 sequences, and the top ten clones hold roughly 2.3%. What was sequenced was blood. This sequence originates from a human donor with ulcerative colitis or Crohn's disease, or a healthy co-twin of an affected twin (not recorded which).

The CDR3 region is CAISAPGLEVYEQYF. V is TRBV10-3 and J is TRBJ2-7; TCRdb lists TRBD2, though no DNA is available to test this call. Germline values: CDR1 ENHRY, CDR2 SYGVKD. The CDR3 totals 15 residues.